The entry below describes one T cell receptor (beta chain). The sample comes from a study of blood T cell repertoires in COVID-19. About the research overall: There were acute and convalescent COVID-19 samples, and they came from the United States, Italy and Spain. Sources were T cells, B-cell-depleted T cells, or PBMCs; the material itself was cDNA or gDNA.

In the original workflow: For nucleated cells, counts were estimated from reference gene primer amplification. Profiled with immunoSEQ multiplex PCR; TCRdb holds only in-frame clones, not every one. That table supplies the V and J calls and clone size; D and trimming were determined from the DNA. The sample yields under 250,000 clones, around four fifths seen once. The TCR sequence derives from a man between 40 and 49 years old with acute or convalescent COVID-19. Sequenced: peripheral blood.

CDR3 residues: CASSFGYEQYF. For the CDR3, the DNA is TGTGCCAGCAGTTTCGGCTACGAGCAGTACTTC. The rearrangement uses TRBV12-3 or TRBV12-4 and TRBJ2-7; the D is unclear. CDR3 length equals 11 residues. Deletions cut 3 bases from V and 3 bases from J, with 3 bases between.